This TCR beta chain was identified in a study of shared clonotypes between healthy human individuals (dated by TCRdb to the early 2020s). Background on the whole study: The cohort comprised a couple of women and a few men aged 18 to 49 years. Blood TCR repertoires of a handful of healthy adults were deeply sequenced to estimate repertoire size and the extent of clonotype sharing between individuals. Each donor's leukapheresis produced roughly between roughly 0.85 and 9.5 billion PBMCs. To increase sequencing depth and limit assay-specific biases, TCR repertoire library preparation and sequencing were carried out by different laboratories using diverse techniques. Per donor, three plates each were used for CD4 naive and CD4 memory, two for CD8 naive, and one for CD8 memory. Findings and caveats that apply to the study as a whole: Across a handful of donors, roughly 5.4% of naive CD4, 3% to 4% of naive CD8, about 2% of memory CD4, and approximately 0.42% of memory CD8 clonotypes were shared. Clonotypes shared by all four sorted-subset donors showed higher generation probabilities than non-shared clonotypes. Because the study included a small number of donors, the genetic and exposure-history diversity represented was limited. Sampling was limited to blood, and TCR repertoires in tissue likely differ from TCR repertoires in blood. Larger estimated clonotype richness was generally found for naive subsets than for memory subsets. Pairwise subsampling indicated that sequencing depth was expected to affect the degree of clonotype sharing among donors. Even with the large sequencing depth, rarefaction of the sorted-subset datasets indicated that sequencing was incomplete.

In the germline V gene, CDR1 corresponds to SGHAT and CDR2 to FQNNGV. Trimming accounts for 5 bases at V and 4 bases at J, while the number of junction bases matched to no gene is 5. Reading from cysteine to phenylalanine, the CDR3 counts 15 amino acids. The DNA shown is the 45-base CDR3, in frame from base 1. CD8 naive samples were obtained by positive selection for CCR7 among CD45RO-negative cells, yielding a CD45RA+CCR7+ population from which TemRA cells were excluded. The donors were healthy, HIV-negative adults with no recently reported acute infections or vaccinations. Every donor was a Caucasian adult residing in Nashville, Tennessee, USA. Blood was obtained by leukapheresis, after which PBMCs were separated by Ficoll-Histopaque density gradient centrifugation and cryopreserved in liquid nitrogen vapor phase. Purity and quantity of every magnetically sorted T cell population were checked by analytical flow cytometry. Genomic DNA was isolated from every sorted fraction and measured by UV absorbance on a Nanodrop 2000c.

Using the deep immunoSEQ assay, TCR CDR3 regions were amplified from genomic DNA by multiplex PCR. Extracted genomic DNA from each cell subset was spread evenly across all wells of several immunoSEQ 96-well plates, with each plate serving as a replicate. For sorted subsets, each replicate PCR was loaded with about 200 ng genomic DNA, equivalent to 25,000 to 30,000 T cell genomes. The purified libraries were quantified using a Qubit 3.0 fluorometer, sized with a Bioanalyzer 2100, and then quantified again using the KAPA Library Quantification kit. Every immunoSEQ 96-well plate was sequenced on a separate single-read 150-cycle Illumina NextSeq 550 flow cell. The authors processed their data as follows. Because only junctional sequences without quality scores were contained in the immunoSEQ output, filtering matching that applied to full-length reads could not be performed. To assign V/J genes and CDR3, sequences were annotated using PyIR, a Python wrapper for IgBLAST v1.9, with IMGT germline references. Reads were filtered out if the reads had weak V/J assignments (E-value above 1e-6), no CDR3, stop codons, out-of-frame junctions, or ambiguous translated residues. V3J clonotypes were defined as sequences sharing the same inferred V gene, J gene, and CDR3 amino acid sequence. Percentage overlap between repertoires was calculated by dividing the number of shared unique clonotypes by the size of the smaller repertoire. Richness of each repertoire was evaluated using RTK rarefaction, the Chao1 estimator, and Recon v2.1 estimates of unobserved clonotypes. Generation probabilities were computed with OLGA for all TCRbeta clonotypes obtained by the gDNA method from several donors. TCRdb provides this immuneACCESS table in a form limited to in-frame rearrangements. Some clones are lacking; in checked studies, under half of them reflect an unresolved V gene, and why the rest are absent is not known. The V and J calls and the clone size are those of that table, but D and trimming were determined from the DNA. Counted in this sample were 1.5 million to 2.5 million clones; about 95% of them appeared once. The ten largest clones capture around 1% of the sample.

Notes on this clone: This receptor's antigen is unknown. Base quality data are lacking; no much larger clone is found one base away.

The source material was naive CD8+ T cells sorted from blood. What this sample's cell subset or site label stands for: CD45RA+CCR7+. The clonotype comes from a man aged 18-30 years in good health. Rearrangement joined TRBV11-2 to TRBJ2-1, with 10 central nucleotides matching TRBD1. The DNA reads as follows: TGTGCCAGCAGCCTCGGACAGGGGGTGTACAATGAGCAGTTCTTC. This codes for CASSLGQGVYNEQFF.